Described below is a single TCR beta chain sequence and its context. Original processing notes: Estimation of nucleated cell counts was performed using reference gene primer amplification. The table came from immunoSEQ multiplex PCR; TCRdb's copy has only in-frame clones and leaves some out. V and J calls and clone size follow that table, whereas D and trimming were derived from the DNA. The sample yields 100,000 to 150,000 clones, approximately 91% seen once. This sample was taken from a study of blood T cell repertoires in COVID-19. For the study at large: Material from acute and convalescent COVID-19 was sourced from the United States, Italy and Spain. Sample material is recorded as cDNA or gDNA derived from T cells, B-cell-depleted T cells, or PBMCs.

The CDR3 covers 15 residues. V lost 1 base, J lost 7 bases, and 11 bases lay in between. Per the germline V gene, CDR1 is LGHDT and CDR2 is YNNKEL (reference sequence). The specimen sequenced was peripheral blood. The TCR was taken from an elderly woman with acute or convalescent COVID-19. The V gene is TRBV3-1 (or the pseudogene TRBV3-2), the J gene TRBJ1-6, with no clear D. The DNA for the CDR3 is TGTGCCAGCAGCCAAGCTCGGAGTAACAATTCACCCCTCCACTTT. Protein: CASSQARSNNSPLHF.